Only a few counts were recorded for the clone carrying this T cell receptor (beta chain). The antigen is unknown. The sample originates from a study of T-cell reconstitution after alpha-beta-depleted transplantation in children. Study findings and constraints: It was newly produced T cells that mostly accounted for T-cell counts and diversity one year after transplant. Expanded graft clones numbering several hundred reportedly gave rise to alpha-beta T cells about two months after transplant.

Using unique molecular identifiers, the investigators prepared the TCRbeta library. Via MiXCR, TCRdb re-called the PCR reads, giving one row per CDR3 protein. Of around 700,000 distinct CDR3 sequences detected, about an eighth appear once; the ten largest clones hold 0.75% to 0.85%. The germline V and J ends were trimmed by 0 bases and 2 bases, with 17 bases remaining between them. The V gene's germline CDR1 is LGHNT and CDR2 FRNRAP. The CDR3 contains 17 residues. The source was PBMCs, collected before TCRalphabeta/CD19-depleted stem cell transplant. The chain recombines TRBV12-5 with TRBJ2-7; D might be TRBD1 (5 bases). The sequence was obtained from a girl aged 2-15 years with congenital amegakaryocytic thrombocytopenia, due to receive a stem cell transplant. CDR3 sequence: CASGLVLTTAKTYEQYF. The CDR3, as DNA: TGTGCTAGTGGTTTGGTATTGACGACAGCGAAGACCTACGAGCAGTACTTC. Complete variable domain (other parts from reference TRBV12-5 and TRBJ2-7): DARVTQTPRHKVTEMGQEVTMRCQPILGHNTVFWYRQTMMQGLELLAYFRNRAPLDDSGMPKDRFSAEMPDATLATLKIQPSEPRDSAVYFCASGLVLTTAKTYEQYFGPGTRLTVT.